Presented here are 24 T cell receptor beta chains from one specimen sequenced in a study of T cell responses to AZD1222 COVID-19 vaccine (dated by TCRdb to the early 2020s). The time point label for this specimen denotes: about 28 days (+/-7) after the second vaccine dose. The method was the immunoSEQ multiplex PCR assay. TCRdb mirrors the immuneACCESS table, restricted to in-frame sequences. Some clones are absent from its copies; in checked studies, under half trace to an unresolved V gene, and the reason for the others is unknown. The sample table shows 150,000 to 250,000 clones, and approximately 95% are seen once. Of the sample, 1% falls within the top ten clones. The sample in question was peripheral blood, obtained 28 days after the second AZD1222 dose. These receptors were obtained from an adult who received the AZD1222 COVID-19 vaccine.

V gene TRBV5-4 combines with J gene TRBJ2-5, with D maybe TRBD1 (5 bases). Trimming took 0 bases from V and 4 from J, leaving 10 bases between them. The CDR3 has 14 amino acids. Germline values: CDR1 SGHNT, CDR2 YYREEE (reference sequence). The chain's CDR3 is CASSLAPGPETQYF. The CDR3 DNA reads TGTGCCAGCAGCTTGGCCCCAGGGCCAGAGACCCAGTACTTC.

The CDR3 coding sequence is TGCGCCAGCAGGATGGCAGGGGGTTCTTTGGGAAACACCATATATTTT. Protein product: CASRMAGGSLGNTIYF. The chain has TRBV5-1 and TRBJ1-3; 7 bases line up with TRBD1. Per the germline V gene, CDR1 is SGHRS and CDR2 is YFSETQ. The CDR3 runs 16 residues. With V trimmed by 5 bases and J by 4 bases, 12 bases remained unmatched. Using reference TRBV5-1 and TRBJ1-3 for the parts outside the CDR3, the full variable domain is KAGVTQTPRYLIKTRGQQVTLSCSPISGHRSVSWYQQTPGQGLQFLFEYFSETQRNKGNFPGRFSGRQFSNSRSEMNVSTLELGDSALYLCASRMAGGSLGNTIYFGEGSWLTVV.

The chain employs TRBV18 and TRBJ2-3; 8 bases fit TRBD2. Losses at the gene ends were 3 bases for V and 4 bases for J; bases not matched to a gene: 6. Germline loops: CDR1 KGHSH, CDR2 LQKENI. The CDR3 runs to 15 residues. CDR3 DNA: TGTGCCAGCTCACCGTCGTCGGGGGGGCCAGATACGCAGTATTTT. Its translation: CASSPSSGGPDTQYF.

This rearrangement joins TRBV24-1 to TRBJ1-3; unclear D gene. Per the germline V gene, CDR1 is KGHDR and CDR2 is SFDVKD. CDR3 length: 15 residues. V gave up 3 bases and J gave up 3 bases, with 11 bases separating them. The DNA for the CDR3 is TGTGCCACCAGTGATCGCAGCAGGTTTGGAAACACCATATATTTT. It yields the protein CATSDRSRFGNTIYF.

The rearrangement links TRBV5-1 to TRBJ1-2; D is unclear. Trimming stripped 0 bases from V and 8 bases from J, with 14 bases between. Germline CDR1 SGHRS, CDR2 YFSETQ. There are 14 residues in the CDR3. CDR3 nucleotides: TGCGCCAGCAGCTTGGTTCCAGGCGTGGGAGGCTACACCTTC. Encoded protein: CASSLVPGVGGYTF.

The V and J genes are TRBV5-6 and TRBJ1-2; the D gene is possibly TRBD1 (6 bases). V was pared by 4 bases and J by 5 bases, with 15 bases between. Germline assignment: CDR1 SGHDT and CDR2 YYEEEE. This CDR3 has 14 amino acids. The CDR3 spells CASSPYGGLYGYTF. Written as DNA, the CDR3 is TGTGCCAGCAGCCCATACGGGGGGCTTTATGGCTACACCTTC.

The rearrangement joins TRBV4-2 to TRBJ1-5; tentative D call: TRBD1 (5 bases). The CDR3 is 16 residues long. V was trimmed by 3 bases and J by 5 bases, leaving 17 bases between them. The V gene's germline CDR1 is LGHNA and CDR2 YNFKEQ. CDR3 region: CASSHATERFDQPQHF. The CDR3 DNA follows: TGTGCCAGCAGCCACGCGACAGAAAGATTCGATCAGCCCCAGCATTTT.

The genes are TRBV6-5 and TRBJ2-2; 10 nucleotides line up with TRBD2. J gave up 4 bases and V 5 bases, and 4 bases lay outside the gene matches. The CDR3 is made up of 15 amino acids. Germline V gene lookup returns CDR1 MNHEY and CDR2 SVGAGI. The CDR3 sequence: CASSQLAGFTGELFF. CDR3 DNA: TGTGCCAGCAGTCAACTAGCGGGGTTCACCGGGGAGCTGTTTTTT.

This chain joins TRBV28 and TRBJ1-5, with D tentatively TRBD1 (5 bases). Trimming removed 8 bases at V and 3 bases at J, with 11 bases between. The germline V gene encodes CDR1 MDHEN and CDR2 SYDVKM. The CDR3 sequence is 13 residues long. Here the CDR3 DNA reads TGTGCCAGCCACGGGGGAATCAATCAGCCCCAGCATTTT. Translated, it gives CASHGGINQPQHF.

The chain combines TRBV3-1 (or the pseudogene TRBV3-2) with TRBJ1-1; no reliable D call. Germline lookup yields CDR1 LGHDT and CDR2 YNNKEL (reference sequence). Deletions cut 1 base from V and 0 bases from J, with 6 bases between. This CDR3 comprises 14 residues. Here the CDR3 reads CASSQAVMNTEAFF. The CDR3 nucleotides are TGTGCCAGCAGCCAAGCGGTAATGAACACTGAAGCTTTCTTT.

This sequence joins TRBV5-4 and TRBJ1-2, with no clear D. The CDR3 is 14 residues long. The germline V gene encodes CDR1 SGHNT and CDR2 YYREEE (reference sequence). Trimming pared 2 bases from V and 1 base from J, leaving 9 bases between. In DNA form, the CDR3 reads TGTGCCAGCAGCTTCGGAGAGTTTAACTATGGCTACACCTTC. Translating it yields CASSFGEFNYGYTF.

The chain joins TRBV19 to TRBJ2-5; D is tentatively TRBD1 or TRBD2 (5 bases each). V dropped 5 bases and J dropped 3 bases, with 16 bases sitting between them. The CDR3 has 15 amino acids. The V gene's germline CDR1 is LNHDA and CDR2 SQIVND (reference sequence). DNA of the CDR3: TGTGCCAGTAGTCCTGGGACCTATCGAGAAGAGACCCAGTACTTC. It specifies CASSPGTYREETQYF.

V gene TRBV7-9 combines with J gene TRBJ1-2; D ambiguous. Germline V CDR1 and CDR2: SEHNR, FQNEAQ (reference sequence). This CDR3 is 12 amino acids long. With 7 bases removed from V and 8 bases from J, the gap between germline ends came to 14 bases. The CDR3 DNA sequence: TGTGCCAGCAACTACGACTTGCGGGGCTACACCTTC. Translating gives CASNYDLRGYTF.

This clone was observed once. The J gene is TRBJ1-2, the V gene TRBV7-9, with D possibly being TRBD1 (6 bases). Germline CDR1 and CDR2: SEHNR and FQNEAQ (reference sequence). This CDR3 is built from 15 residues. The V end was cut by 7 bases, the J end by 2 bases, with 17 bases between. The DNA of the CDR3 is TGTGCCAGCACCCGAGGGGGGGAAACGAACTATGGCTACACCTTC. It is translated as CASTRGGETNYGYTF.

The chain couples TRBV11-3 to TRBJ2-3; no reliable D call. This CDR3 has 13 amino acids. V dropped 4 bases and J dropped 0 bases, with 5 bases sitting between them. Germline CDR1 is SGHNT and CDR2 is YENEEA. In DNA, the CDR3 is TGTGCCAGCAGCTCTTATAGCACAGATACGCAGTATTTT. As protein: CASSSYSTDTQYF.

This chain connects TRBV7-9 to TRBJ1-5, with D perhaps TRBD1 (5 bases). The V end was cut by 4 bases, the J end by 11 bases, with 24 bases between. CDR3 size: 16 residues. Germline CDR1 and CDR2: SEHNR and FQNEAQ (reference sequence). The CDR3 reads CASSSPGLRPRSSQHF. Here the CDR3 DNA reads TGTGCCAGCAGCTCCCCGGGACTCCGGCCCAGGTCGTCCCAGCATTTT.

This chain links TRBV4-2 with TRBJ1-4; D possibly corresponds to TRBD1 (5 bases). The CDR3 loop spans 16 amino acids. Germline V gene data show CDR1 as LGHNA and CDR2 as YNFKEQ. Trimming left V 4 bases short and J 0 bases short, with 12 bases between. CDR3 sequence reads: CASSLQGGATNEKLFF. Here the CDR3 DNA reads TGTGCCAGCAGCCTCCAAGGAGGGGCAACTAATGAAAAACTGTTTTTT.

On this clone itself: A read error may produce the germline difference seen at one junction end. The DNA of the CDR3 is TGTGCCAGCAGGGAAGGGACAGTTTCAGATACGCAGTATTTT. Its protein product is CASREGTVSDTQYF. The chain links TRBV2 to TRBJ2-3; 7 positions match TRBD1. CDR1 SNHLY and CDR2 FYNNEI come from the germline V gene. The CDR3 runs to 14 residues.

V and J are TRBV18 and TRBJ2-7; D possibly uses TRBD1 or TRBD2 (6 bases each). The V end was cut by 3 bases, the J end by 5 bases, with 14 bases between. Germline CDR1 and CDR2: KGHSH and LQKENI. This CDR3 region has 14 residues. CDR3 in DNA: TGTGCCAGCTCACCCGGAGGGGGTGTGAACGAGCAGTACTTC. Protein sequence: CASSPGGGVNEQYF.

V usage is TRBV4-3 and J usage is TRBJ1-2; D is possibly TRBD1 (6 bases). The germline CDR1 and CDR2 sequences are LGHNA and YSLEER. The CDR3 has 15 residues. Trimming shortened V by 0 bases and J by 8 bases, and 16 bases separated the two germline ends. The CDR3 sequence is CASSQDVTGSVGYTF. Here the CDR3 DNA reads TGCGCCAGCAGCCAAGATGTAACAGGGTCAGTGGGCTACACCTTC.

V usage is TRBV29-1 and J usage is TRBJ1-1; D remains ambiguous. This CDR3 contains 15 residues. Germline CDR1 SQVTM, CDR2 ANQGSEA. V was clipped by 7 bases and J by 5 bases, with 23 bases between them. The CDR3 is CSGSLSPKTRTEAFF. In DNA form, the CDR3 reads TGCAGCGGGAGCCTAAGCCCTAAGACAAGGACTGAAGCTTTCTTT.

The rearrangement joins TRBV29-1 to TRBJ1-5; D perhaps matches TRBD1 (6 bases). This CDR3 is built from 17 residues. The ends were cut back, 2 bases at V and 7 bases at J, with 24 bases in the middle. In germline, CDR1 is SQVTM, CDR2 ANQGSEA. CDR3 coding DNA: TGCAGCGTTGAAAAGCCCATCCAGGGGCCTCCCCAGCAGCCCCAGCATTTT. Protein sequence: CSVEKPIQGPPQQPQHF.

The DNA of the CDR3 is TGTGCCAGCAGCCAAGATCGAGGGGGGCATAGCAATCAGCCCCAGCATTTT. As protein: CASSQDRGGHSNQPQHF. The chain recombines TRBV3-1 (or the pseudogene TRBV3-2) with TRBJ1-5; maybe TRBD1 (6 bases). This CDR3 region has 17 residues. Germline CDR1 is LGHDT and CDR2 is YNNKEL (reference sequence). V lost 0 bases and J 0 bases, leaving 12 bases between the germline ends.

The rearrangement uses TRBV2 and TRBJ2-7; D not certain. The CDR3 has 13 residues. The germline V gene encodes CDR1 SNHLY and CDR2 FYNNEI. V gave up 4 bases and J gave up 3 bases, with 10 bases separating them. CDR3 sequence reads: CASSVTEHYEQYF. CDR3 DNA sequence: TGTGCCAGCAGTGTAACAGAGCACTACGAGCAGTACTTC.